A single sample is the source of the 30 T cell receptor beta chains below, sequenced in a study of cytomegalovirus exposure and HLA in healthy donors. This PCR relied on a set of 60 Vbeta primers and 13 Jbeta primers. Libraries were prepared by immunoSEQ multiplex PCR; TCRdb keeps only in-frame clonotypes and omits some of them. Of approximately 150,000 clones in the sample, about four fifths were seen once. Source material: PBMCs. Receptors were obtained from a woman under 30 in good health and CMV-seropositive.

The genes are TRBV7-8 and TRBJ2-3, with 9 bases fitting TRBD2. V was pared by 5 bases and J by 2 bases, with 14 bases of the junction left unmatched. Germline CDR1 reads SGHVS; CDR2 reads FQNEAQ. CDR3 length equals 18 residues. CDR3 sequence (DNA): TGTGCCAGCAGCCCGCAGCTAAGGGTAGCGGGGGCCACAGATACGCAGTATTTT. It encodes CASSPQLRVAGATDTQYF.

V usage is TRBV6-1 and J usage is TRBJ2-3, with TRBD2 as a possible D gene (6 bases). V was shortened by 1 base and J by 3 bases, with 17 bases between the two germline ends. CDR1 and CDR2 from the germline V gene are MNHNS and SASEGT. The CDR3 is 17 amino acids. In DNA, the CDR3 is TGTGCCAGCAGTGAAGACCCACTAGCAGCCCTTACAGATACGCAGTATTTT. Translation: CASSEDPLAALTDTQYF.

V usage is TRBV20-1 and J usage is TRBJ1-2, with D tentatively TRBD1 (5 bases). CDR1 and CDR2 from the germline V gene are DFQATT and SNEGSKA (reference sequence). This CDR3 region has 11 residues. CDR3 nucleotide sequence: TGCAGAAGACCCCAGGGTGGCGGCTACACCTTC. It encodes CRRPQGGGYTF.

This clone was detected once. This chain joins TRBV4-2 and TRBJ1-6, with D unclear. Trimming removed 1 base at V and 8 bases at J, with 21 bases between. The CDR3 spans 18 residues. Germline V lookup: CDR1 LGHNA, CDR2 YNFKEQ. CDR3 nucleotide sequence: TGTGCCAGCAGCCAAGGAACCAATCGAGGGTGGACGGATTCACCCCTCCACTTT. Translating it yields CASSQGTNRGWTDSPLHF.

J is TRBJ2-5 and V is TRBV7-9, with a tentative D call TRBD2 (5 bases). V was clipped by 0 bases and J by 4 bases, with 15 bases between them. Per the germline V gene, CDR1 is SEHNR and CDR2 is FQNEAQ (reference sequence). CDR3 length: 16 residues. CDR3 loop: CASSLALAKRGETQYF. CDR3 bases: TGTGCCAGCAGCTTAGCGCTAGCCAAACGGGGAGAGACCCAGTACTTC.

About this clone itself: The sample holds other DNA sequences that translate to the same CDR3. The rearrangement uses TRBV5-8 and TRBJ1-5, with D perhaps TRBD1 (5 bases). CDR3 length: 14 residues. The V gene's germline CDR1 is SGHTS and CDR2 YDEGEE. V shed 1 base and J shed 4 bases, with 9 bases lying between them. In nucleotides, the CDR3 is TGTGCCAGCAGCTTGCTGGCAGGGAATCAGCCCCAGCATTTT. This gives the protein CASSLLAGNQPQHF. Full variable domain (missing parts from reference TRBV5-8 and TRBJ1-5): EAGVTQSPTHLIKTRGQQATLRCSPISGHTSVYWYQQALGLGLQFLLWYDEGEERNRGNFPPRFSGRQFPNYSSELNVNALELEDSALYLCASSLLAGNQPQHFGDGTRLSIL.

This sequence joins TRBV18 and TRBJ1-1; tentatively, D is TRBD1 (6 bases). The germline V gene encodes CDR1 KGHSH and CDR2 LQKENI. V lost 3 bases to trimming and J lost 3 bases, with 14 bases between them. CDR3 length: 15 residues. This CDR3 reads CASSPTGTRDTEAFF. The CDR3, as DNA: TGTGCCAGCTCACCGACCGGGACAAGAGACACTGAAGCTTTCTTT.

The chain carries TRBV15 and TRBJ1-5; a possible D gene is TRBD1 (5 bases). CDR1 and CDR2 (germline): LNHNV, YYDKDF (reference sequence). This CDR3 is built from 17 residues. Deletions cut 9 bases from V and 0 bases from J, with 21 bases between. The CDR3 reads CATRGRGMADSNQPQHF. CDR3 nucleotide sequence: TGTGCCACGAGGGGTCGGGGGATGGCTGATAGCAATCAGCCCCAGCATTTT.

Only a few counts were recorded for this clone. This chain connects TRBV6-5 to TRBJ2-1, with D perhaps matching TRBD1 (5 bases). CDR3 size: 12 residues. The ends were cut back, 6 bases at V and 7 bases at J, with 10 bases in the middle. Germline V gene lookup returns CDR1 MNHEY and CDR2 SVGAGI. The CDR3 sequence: CASSFSGNEQFF. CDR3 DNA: TGTGCCAGCAGCTTCTCAGGGAATGAGCAGTTCTTC.

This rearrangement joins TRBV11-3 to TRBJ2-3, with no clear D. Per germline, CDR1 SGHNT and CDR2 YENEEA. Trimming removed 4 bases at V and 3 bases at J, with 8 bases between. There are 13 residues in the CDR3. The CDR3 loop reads CASSSFVTDTQYF. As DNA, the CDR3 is TGTGCCAGCAGCTCCTTCGTAACAGATACGCAGTATTTT.

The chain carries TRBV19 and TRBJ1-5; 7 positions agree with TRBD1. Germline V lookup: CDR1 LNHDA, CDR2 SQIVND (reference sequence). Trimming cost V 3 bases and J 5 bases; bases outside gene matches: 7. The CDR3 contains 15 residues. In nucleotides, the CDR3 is TGTGCCAGTAGTATTCCCGTGGGACAGTATCAGCCCCAGCATTTT. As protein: CASSIPVGQYQPQHF.

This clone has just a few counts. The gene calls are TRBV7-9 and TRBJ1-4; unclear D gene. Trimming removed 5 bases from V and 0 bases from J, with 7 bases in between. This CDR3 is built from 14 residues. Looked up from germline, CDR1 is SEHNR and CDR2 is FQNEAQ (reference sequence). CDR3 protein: CASSTSATNEKLFF. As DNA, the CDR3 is TGTGCCAGCAGCACATCTGCAACTAATGAAAAACTGTTTTTT. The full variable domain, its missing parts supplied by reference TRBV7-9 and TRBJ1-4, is DTGVSQNPRHKITKRGQNVTFRCDPISEHNRLYWYRQTLGQGPEFLTYFQNEAQLEKSRLLSDRFSAERPKGSFSTLEIQRTEQGDSAMYLCASSTSATNEKLFFGSGTQLSVL.

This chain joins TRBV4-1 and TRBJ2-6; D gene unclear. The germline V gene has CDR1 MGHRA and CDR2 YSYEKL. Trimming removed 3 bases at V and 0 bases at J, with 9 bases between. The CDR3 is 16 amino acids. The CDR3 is CASSQVVDSGANVLTF. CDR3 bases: TGCGCCAGCAGCCAGGTAGTAGACTCTGGGGCCAACGTCCTGACTTTC.

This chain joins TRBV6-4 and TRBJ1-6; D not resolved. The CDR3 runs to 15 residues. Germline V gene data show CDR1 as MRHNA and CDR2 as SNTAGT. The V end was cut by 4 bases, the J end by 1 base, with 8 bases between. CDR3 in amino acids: CASSVSVSYNSPLHF. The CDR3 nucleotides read TGTGCCAGCAGTGTGTCAGTATCCTATAATTCACCCCTCCACTTT.

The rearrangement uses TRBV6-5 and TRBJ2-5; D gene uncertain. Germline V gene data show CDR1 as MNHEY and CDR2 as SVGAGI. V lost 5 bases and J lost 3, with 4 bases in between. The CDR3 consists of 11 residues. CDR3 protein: CASSREETQYF. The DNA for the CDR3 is TGTGCCAGCAGTCGAGAAGAGACCCAGTACTTC.

The CDR3 sequence is CSVALLGQVRTGELFF. The CDR3 nucleotides read TGCAGCGTGGCCCTCCTGGGACAGGTCAGGACCGGGGAGCTGTTTTTT. This chain uses TRBV29-1 with TRBJ2-2, with 8 bases identical to TRBD1. CDR1 is SQVTM, CDR2 ANQGSEA, per germline. This CDR3 is built from 16 residues. Germline trimming cut 6 bases from V and 5 bases from J; bases unmatched to any gene: 14.

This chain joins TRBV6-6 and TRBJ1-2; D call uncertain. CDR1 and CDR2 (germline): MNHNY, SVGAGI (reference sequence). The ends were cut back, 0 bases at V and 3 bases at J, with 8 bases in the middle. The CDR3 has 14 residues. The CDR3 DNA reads TGTGCCAGCAGTTACTCACTCGGAGACTATGGCTACACCTTC. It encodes CASSYSLGDYGYTF.

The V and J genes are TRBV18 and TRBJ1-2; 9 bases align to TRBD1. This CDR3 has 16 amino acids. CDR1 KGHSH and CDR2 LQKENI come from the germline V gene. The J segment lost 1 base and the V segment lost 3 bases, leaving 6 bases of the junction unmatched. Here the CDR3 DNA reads TGTGCCAGCTCACCGGGACAGGGCGGTGGTAACTATGGCTACACCTTC. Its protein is CASSPGQGGGNYGYTF.

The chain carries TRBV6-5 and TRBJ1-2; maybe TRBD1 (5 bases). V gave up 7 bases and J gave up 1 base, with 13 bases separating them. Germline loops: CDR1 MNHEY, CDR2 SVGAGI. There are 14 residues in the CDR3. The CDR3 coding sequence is TGTGCCAGCATTCCGGGGGGGGGTAACTATGGCTACACCTTC. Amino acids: CASIPGGGNYGYTF.

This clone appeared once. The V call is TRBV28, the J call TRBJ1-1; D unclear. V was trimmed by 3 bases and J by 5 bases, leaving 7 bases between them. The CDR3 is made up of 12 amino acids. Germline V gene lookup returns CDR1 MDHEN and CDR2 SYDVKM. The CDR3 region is CASSFRSTEAFF. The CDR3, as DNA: TGTGCCAGCAGTTTCCGTAGTACTGAAGCTTTCTTT.

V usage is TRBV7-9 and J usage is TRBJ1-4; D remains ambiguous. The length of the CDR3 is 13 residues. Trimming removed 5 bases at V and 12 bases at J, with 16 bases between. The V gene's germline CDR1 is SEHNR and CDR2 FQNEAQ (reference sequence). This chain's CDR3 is CASSPGSGEQLFF. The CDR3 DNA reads TGTGCCAGCAGCCCCGGTAGCGGGGAACAACTGTTTTTT.

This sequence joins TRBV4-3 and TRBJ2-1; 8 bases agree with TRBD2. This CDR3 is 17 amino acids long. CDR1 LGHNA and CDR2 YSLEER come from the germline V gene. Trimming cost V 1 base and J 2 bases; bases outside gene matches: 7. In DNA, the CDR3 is TGCGCCAGCAGCCAAGTCGGTATAGCGGGGCCCTACAATGAGCAGTTCTTC. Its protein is CASSQVGIAGPYNEQFF.

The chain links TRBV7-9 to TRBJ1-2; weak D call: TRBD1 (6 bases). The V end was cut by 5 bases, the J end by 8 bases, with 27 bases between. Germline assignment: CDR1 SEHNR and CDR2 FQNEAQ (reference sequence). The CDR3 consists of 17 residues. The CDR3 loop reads CASSPQGDLYDVSGYTF. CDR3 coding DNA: TGTGCCAGCAGCCCACAGGGCGACCTCTATGACGTGAGCGGCTACACCTTC.

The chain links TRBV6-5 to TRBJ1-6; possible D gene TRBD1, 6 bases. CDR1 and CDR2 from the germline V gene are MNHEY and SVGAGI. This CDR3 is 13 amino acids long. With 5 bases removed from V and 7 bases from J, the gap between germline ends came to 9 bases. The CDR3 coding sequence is TGTGCCAGCAGTCCGACAGGCAATTCACCCCTCCACTTT. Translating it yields CASSPTGNSPLHF.

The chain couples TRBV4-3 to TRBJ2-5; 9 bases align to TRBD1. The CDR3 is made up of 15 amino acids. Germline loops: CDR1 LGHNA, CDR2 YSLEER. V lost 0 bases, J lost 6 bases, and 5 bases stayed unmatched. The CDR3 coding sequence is TGCGCCAGCAGCCAAGATAGGGGACAGGGTCAGACCCAGTACTTC. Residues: CASSQDRGQGQTQYF.

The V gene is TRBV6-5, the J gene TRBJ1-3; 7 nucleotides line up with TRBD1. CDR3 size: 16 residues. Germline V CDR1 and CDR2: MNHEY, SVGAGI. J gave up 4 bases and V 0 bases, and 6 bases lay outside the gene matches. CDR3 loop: CASSYSEGAIGNTIYF. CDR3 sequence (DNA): TGTGCCAGCAGTTACTCGGAGGGGGCGATCGGAAACACCATATATTTT.

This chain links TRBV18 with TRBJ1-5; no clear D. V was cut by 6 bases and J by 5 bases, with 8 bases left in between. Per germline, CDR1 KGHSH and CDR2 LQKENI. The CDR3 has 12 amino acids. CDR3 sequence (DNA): TGTGCCAGCTCGGCGGGCGATCAGCCCCAGCATTTT. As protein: CASSAGDQPQHF. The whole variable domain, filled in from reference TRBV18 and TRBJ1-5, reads NAGVMQNPRHLVRRRGQEARLRCSPMKGHSHVYWYRQLPEEGLKFMVYLQKENIIDESGMPKERFSAEFPKEGPSILRIQQVVRGDSAAYFCASSAGDQPQHFGDGTRLSIL.

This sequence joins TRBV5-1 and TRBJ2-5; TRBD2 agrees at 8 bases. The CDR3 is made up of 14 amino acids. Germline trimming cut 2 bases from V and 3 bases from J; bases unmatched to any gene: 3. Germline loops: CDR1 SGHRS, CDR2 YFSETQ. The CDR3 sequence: CASSFAAGEETQYF. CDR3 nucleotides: TGCGCCAGCAGCTTTGCAGCGGGGGAAGAGACCCAGTACTTC.

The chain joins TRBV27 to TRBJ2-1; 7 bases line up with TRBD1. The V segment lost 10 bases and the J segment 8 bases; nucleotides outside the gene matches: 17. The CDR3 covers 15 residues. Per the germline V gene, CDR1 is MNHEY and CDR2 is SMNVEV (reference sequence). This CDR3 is CATTTTGESGHEQFF. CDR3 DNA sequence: TGTGCCACCACAACCACAGGGGAGAGTGGGCATGAGCAGTTCTTC.

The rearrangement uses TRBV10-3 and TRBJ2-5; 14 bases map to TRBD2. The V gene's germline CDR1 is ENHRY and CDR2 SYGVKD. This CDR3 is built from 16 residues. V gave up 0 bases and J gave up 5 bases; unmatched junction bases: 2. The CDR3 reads CAISESTSGGVETQYF. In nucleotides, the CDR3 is TGTGCCATCAGTGAGTCGACTAGCGGGGGGGTGGAGACCCAGTACTTC.